This entry features one T cell receptor beta chain sequence. V was clipped by 3 bases and J by 5 bases, with 11 bases between them. This CDR3 spans 13 amino acids. Germline CDR1 reads SGHRS; CDR2 reads YFSETQ. Sequenced by immunoSEQ multiplex PCR; TCRdb stores in-frame clones only, minus some. The sample holds around 110,000 clones, almost 85% seen once. These data belong to a study of blood T cell repertoires in COVID-19. Specimen: peripheral blood. The chain is built from TRBV5-1 and TRBJ2-5; possibly TRBD2 for D (6 bases). This clonotype originated in a man aged 65-85 years with active or convalescent COVID-19. CDR3 nucleotide sequence: TGCGCCAGCAGCTCCTTTGGGGGGGAGACCCAGTACTTC. Residues: CASSSFGGETQYF.